This T cell receptor beta chain stems from a study of OX40 agonist ivuxolimab in advanced cancers. Study summary: Ivuxolimab was administered intravenously to patients at 0.01 to 10 mg/kg every 2 weeks.

Concerning this clone: Antigen: not known.

Autoimmune disease history or systemic immunosuppression disqualified patients. Study-wide points: CD4+ and CD8+ blood T cells expanded clonally by week 6 at 0.1 to 3.0 mg/kg.

The table came from immunoSEQ multiplex PCR; TCRdb's copy has only in-frame clones and leaves some out. The data hold 50,000 to 70,000 clones, with 93% observed a single time. Germline V gene data show CDR1 as SGHAT and CDR2 as FQNNGV. The CDR3 has 17 residues. This clonotype originated in an adult with an advanced solid tumor such as melanoma, head and neck, liver or kidney cancer. This specimen consisted of CD4+ or CD8+ T cells sorted from blood, obtained in a trial of the OX40 agonist ivuxolimab. This chain links TRBV11-2 with TRBJ2-5; D is possibly TRBD1 or TRBD2 (5 bases each). The tail of the sequence fits TRBJ2-7 better, so the J call may be wrong. The CDR3 here is CASSLEERLPLGGEQYF. The CDR3 DNA follows: TGTGCCAGCAGCTTAGAGGAGCGTTTACCCCTTGGGGGCGAGCAGTACTTC.